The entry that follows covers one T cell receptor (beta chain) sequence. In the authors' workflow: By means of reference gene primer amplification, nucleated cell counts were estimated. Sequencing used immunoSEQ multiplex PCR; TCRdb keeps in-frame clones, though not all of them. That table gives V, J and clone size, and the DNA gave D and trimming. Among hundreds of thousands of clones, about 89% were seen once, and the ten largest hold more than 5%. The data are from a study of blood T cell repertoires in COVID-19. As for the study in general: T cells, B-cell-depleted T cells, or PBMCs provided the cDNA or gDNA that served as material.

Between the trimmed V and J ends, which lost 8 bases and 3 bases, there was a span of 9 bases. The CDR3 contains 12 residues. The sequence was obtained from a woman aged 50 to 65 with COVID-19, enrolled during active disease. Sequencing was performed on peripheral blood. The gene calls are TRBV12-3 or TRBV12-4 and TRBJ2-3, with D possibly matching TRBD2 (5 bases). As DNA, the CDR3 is TGTGCCAGCTCGACGGGGACAGATACGCAGTATTTT. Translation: CASSTGTDTQYF.